This TCR beta chain was sequenced during a study of blood T cell repertoires in COVID-19. Two negative PCRs, clearance, or symptom resolution were required of recovered Cohort 3 donors. Authors' data handling: Nucleated cell counts were estimated from reference gene primer amplification. Profiling relied on immunoSEQ multiplex PCR, and the TCRdb table lists in-frame clones only, not all of them. The V and J calls and clone size were taken over from that table, and D and trimming were inferred from the DNA. Counted here are fewer than 400,000 clones, 92% occurring once; the ten biggest clones make up roughly 20%. V was cut by 5 bases and J by 9 bases, with 20 bases left in between. Germline CDR1 MNHNY, CDR2 SVGAGI (reference sequence). There are 15 residues in the CDR3.

The gene calls are TRBV6-6 and TRBJ1-5; maybe TRBD1 (5 bases). The sequence was collected from a woman in her 30s who had recovered from COVID-19. Sequenced input: PBMCs or T cells enriched from blood (not recorded which). The CDR3 region has the DNA TGTGCCAGCAGTACGGTGGCAGGGTGGCCACGGCCCCAGCATTTT. Translation gives CASSTVAGWPRPQHF.